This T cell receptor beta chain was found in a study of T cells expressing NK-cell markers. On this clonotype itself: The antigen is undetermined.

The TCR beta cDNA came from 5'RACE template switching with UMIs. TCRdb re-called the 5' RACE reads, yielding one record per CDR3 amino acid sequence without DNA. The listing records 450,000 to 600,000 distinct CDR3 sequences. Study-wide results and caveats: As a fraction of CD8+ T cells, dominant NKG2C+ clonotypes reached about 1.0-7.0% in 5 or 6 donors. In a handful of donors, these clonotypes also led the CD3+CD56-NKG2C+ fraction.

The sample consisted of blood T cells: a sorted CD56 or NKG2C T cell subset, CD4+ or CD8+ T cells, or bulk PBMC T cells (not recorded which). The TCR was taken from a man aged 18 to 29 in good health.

This chain's CDR3 is CASSPPGQKNIQYF. The J gene is TRBJ2-4, the V gene TRBV12-3 or TRBV12-4; TCRdb's D call, TRBD1, is unchecked because there is no DNA. This CDR3 is built from 14 residues.